Each of the 8 T cell receptor beta chains below was sequenced from the same sample in a study of identical twins (dated by TCRdb to the mid-2010s). The library relied on 5' RACE. Sequencer: Illumina HiSeq 2000. TCRdb reprocessing: public reads trimmed at Q25 with fastp, clones called with MiXCR, in-frame beta chains kept. Rows matching on CDR3 protein sequence are summarized as one entry with the most common DNA and genes. For this sample there are about 260,000 distinct CDR3 sequences; roughly 7% appear just once. Clones ranked in the top ten supply around 3.4% of the sample. This same sample was also part of a study on yellow fever vaccine responses in identical twins.

Sequencing was carried out using memory (CD45RO+) T cells sorted from blood. This sample's cell subset or site label indicates: CD45RO+ enriched T cells. Source of these receptors: a woman under 30 in good health.

This clonotype has more than one count but fewer than ten. This chain joins TRBV12-5 and TRBJ2-3; 13 nucleotides line up with TRBD2. V shed 2 bases and J 5 bases; nucleotides not matched to a gene: 13. Germline CDR1 and CDR2: LGHNT and FRNRAP. CDR3 length: 19 residues. CDR3 residues: CASGLFPTSGGEQVDTQYF. The CDR3 DNA sequence: TGTGCTAGTGGTTTGTTTCCCACTAGCGGGGGGGAGCAAGTAGATACGCAGTATTTT. Using reference TRBV12-5 and TRBJ2-3 for the parts outside the CDR3, the full variable domain is DARVTQTPRHKVTEMGQEVTMRCQPILGHNTVFWYRQTMMQGLELLAYFRNRAPLDDSGMPKDRFSAEMPDATLATLKIQPSEPRDSAVYFCASGLFPTSGGEQVDTQYFGPGTRLTVL.

The rearrangement joins TRBV20-1 to TRBJ2-5; D not resolved. V was cut by 5 bases and J by 2 bases, with 12 bases left in between. Germline lookup yields CDR1 DFQATT and CDR2 SNEGSKA (reference sequence). CDR3 length equals 13 residues. The CDR3: CSAGFWGQETQYF. CDR3 bases: TGCAGTGCTGGGTTCTGGGGTCAAGAGACCCAGTACTTC.

The rearrangement joins TRBV2 to TRBJ2-5; 9 nucleotides match TRBD2. The junction had 15 bases not matched to a gene; V was cut back by 3 bases and J by 1 base. This CDR3 region has 19 residues. Germline assignment: CDR1 SNHLY and CDR2 FYNNEI. The CDR3 DNA sequence: TGTGCCAGCAGTGATAACGAGGGAGTAAGCGGGGGGCCCCAAGAGACCCAGTACTTC. This codes for CASSDNEGVSGGPQETQYF.

This chain links TRBV7-2 with TRBJ2-3; a weak D match, TRBD2 (6 bases). V dropped 8 bases and J dropped 2 bases, with 17 bases sitting between them. This CDR3 contains 15 residues. CDR1 is SGHTA, CDR2 FQGNSA, per germline. The DNA for the CDR3 is TGTGCCAGCGCCAAAACGGGGGAACTCACAGATACGCAGTATTTT. Encoded protein: CASAKTGELTDTQYF.

This chain links TRBV20-1 with TRBJ2-1; 10 bases map to TRBD1. V shed 3 bases and J 4 bases; nucleotides not matched to a gene: 15. The V gene's germline CDR1 is DFQATT and CDR2 SNEGSKA (reference sequence). The CDR3 sequence is 18 residues long. CDR3 DNA sequence: TGCAGTGCTAGTAGGACAGGGGGTCTGGGGTGGGGATACAATGAGCAGTTCTTC. Translation gives CSASRTGGLGWGYNEQFF.

The rearrangement uses TRBV3-1 and TRBJ1-1, with TRBD1 as a possible D gene (6 bases). The V gene lost 1 base and the J gene lost 0 bases, with 9 bases spanning the gap. Germline values: CDR1 LGHDT, CDR2 YNNKEL (reference sequence). The CDR3 runs 15 residues. CDR3 sequence reads: CASSQARTVNTEAFF. Written as DNA, the CDR3 is TGTGCCAGCAGCCAAGCTCGGACAGTGAACACTGAAGCTTTCTTT.

The rearrangement uses TRBV28 and TRBJ1-2; 9 bases are shared with TRBD1. The J segment lost 5 bases and the V segment lost 5 bases, leaving 9 bases of the junction unmatched. The CDR3 runs 15 residues. CDR1 is MDHEN, CDR2 SYDVKM, per germline. CDR3 sequence (DNA): TGTGCCAGCAGTCCGGGGACAGGGCCTTTGTATGGCTACACCTTC. Its protein product is CASSPGTGPLYGYTF.

The chain carries TRBV19 and TRBJ2-7, with 10 bases identical to TRBD1. Germline CDR1 and CDR2: LNHDA and SQIVND (reference sequence). The CDR3 has 12 residues. Trimming took 9 bases from V and 3 from J; bases not matched to a gene: 2. The CDR3 DNA reads as TGTGCCAGCGGGGACAGGGGCTACGAGCAGTACTTC. Its protein product is CASGDRGYEQYF.